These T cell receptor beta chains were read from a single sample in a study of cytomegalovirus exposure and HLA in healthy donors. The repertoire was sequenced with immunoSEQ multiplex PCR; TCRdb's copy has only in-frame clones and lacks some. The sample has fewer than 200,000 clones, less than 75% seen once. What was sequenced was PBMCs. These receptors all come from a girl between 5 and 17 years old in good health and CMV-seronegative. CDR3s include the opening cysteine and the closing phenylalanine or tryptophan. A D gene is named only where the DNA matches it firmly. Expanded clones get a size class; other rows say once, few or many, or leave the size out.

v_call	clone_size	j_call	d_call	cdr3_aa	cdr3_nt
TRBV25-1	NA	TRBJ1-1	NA	CASSAEMNTEAFF	TGTGCCAGCAGTGCGGAGATGAACACTGAAGCTTTCTTT
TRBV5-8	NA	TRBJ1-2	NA	CASRGNRFTNYGYTF	TGTGCCAGCAGGGGGAACAGGTTTACTAACTATGGCTACACCTTC
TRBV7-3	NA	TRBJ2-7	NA	CASSLTGAYEQYF	TGTGCCAGCAGCTTAACAGGGGCCTACGAGCAGTACTTC
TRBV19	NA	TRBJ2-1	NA	CASSRARGIQYNEQFF	TGTGCCAGTAGTAGGGCCCGGGGAATTCAATACAATGAGCAGTTCTTC
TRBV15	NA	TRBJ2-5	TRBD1	CATRGQGFFGTQYF	TGTGCCACCAGGGGACAGGGATTTTTCGGGACCCAGTACTTC
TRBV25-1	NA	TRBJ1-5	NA	CASNGSGENQPQHF	TGTGCCAGCAACGGGAGTGGGGAGAATCAGCCCCAGCATTTT
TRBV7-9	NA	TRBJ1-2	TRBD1	CASSPGQGAYGYTF	TGTGCCAGCAGCCCCGGACAGGGGGCGTATGGCTACACCTTC
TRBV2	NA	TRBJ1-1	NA	CASSERGAEAFF	TGTGCCAGCAGTGAACGGGGGGCTGAAGCTTTCTTT
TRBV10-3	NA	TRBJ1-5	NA	CAISDRDSNQPQHF	TGTGCCATCAGTGATAGAGATAGCAATCAGCCCCAGCATTTT
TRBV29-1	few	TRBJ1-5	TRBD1	CSGGGTGEPQHF	TGCAGCGGAGGCGGGACAGGGGAGCCCCAGCATTTT
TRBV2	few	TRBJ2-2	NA	CALKTDYTGELFF	TGTGCCCTAAAGACAGACTACACCGGGGAGCTGTTTTTT
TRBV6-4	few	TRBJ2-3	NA	CASSRTEARTDTQYF	TGTGCCAGCAGCAGGACTGAAGCTCGCACAGATACGCAGTATTTT
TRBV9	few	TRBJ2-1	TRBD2	CASSVDHLSGVLNEQFF	TGTGCCAGCAGCGTAGATCATCTCAGCGGGGTGCTTAATGAGCAGTTCTTC
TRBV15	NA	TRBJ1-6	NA	CATSRAQTGNSPLHF	TGTGCCACCAGCAGAGCACAGACCGGCAATTCACCCCTCCACTTT
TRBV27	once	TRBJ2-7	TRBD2	CASSLWYRGGSNEQYF	TGTGCCAGCAGTTTGTGGTATCGGGGGGGCTCCAACGAGCAGTACTTC
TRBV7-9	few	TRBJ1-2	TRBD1	CASSPETGPSTF	TGTGCCAGCAGCCCTGAGACAGGGCCCTCCACCTTC
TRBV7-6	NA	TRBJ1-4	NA	CASSLSALAGEKLFF	TGTGCCAGCAGCTTATCAGCACTAGCGGGGGAAAAACTGTTTTTT
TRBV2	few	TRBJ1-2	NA	CASSSTGGYGYTF	TGTGCCAGCAGTTCTACCGGGGGCTATGGCTACACCTTC
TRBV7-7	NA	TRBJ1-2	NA	CASSPRQVPRVGYTF	TGTGCCAGCAGCCCCAGACAGGTCCCAAGGGTGGGCTACACCTTC
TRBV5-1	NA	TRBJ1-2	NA	CASSFNGQHGGYGYTF	TGCGCCAGCAGCTTTAATGGACAGCACGGGGGGTATGGCTACACCTTC
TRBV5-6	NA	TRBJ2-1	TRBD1	CASSPIGRGIDNEQFF	TGTGCCAGCAGCCCTATAGGCAGGGGGATCGACAATGAGCAGTTCTTC
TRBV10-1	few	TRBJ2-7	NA	CASSESQLLYEQYF	TGCGCCAGCAGTGAGTCCCAACTTCTCTACGAGCAGTACTTC